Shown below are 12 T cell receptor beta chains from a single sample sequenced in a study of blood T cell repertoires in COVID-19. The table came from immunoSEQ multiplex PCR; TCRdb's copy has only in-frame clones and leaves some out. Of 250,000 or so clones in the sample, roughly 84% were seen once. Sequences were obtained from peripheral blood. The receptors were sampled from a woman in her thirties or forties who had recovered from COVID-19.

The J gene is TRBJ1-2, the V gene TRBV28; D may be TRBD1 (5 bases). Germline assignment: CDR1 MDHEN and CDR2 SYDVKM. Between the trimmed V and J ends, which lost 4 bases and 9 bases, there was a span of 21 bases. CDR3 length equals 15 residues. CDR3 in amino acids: CASSSVETAQMSYTF. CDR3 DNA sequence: TGTGCCAGCAGTTCGGTTGAGACAGCCCAGATGAGCTACACCTTC.

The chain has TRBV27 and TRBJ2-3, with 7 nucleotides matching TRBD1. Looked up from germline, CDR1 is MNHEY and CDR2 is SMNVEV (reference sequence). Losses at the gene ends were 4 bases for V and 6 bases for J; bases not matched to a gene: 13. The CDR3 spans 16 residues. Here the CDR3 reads CASSSRQGSGMDTQYF. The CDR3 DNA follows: TGTGCCAGCAGTTCCCGACAGGGTAGTGGTATGGATACGCAGTATTTT.

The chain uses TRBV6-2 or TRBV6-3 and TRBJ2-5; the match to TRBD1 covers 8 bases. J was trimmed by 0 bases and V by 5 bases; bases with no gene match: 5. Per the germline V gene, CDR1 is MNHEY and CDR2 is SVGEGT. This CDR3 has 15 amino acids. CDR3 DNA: TGTGCCAGCAGTCTCGCAGGGGGCCACCAAGAGACCCAGTACTTC. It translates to CASSLAGGHQETQYF.

The CDR3 spells CASSGQGAGNTQYF. CDR3 coding DNA: TGTGCCAGCAGCGGACAGGGGGCGGGAAATACGCAGTATTTT. The V and J genes are TRBV6-5 and TRBJ2-3, with 11 bases matching TRBD1. The length of the CDR3 is 14 residues. Trimming took 6 bases from V and 7 from J; bases not matched to a gene: 6. CDR1 is MNHEY and CDR2 is SVGAGI in the germline V gene.

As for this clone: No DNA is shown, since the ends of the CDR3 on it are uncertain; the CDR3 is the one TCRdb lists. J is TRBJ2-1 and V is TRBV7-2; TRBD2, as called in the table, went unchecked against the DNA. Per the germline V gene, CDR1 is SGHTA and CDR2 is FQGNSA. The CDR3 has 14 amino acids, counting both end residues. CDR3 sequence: CASSLVGPGNEQFF.

Here the CDR3 DNA reads TGTGCCAGCAGCCCAGAACCGGGACATCCCTACGAGCAGTACTTC. Protein: CASSPEPGHPYEQYF. V is TRBV7-6 and J is TRBJ2-7, with D maybe TRBD1 (6 bases). Trimming pared 5 bases from V and 2 bases from J, leaving 16 bases between. The CDR3 has 15 amino acids. CDR1 and CDR2 (germline): SGHVS, FNYEAQ.

The CDR3 DNA is TGTGCCACCGGACAGGGAAGATCACCCCTCCACTTT. Amino acid sequence: CATGQGRSPLHF. The chain has TRBV3-1 (or the pseudogene TRBV3-2) and TRBJ1-6; TRBD1 matches 8 bases. The ends lost 10 bases at V and 10 bases at J; junction bases unmatched: 6. Germline assignment: CDR1 LGHDT and CDR2 YNNKEL (reference sequence). The CDR3 runs to 12 residues.

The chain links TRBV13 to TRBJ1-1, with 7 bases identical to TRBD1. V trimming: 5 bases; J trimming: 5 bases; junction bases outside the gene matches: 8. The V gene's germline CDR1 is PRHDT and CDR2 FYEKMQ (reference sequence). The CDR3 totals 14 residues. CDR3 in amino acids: CASSENRGRTEAFF. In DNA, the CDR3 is TGTGCCAGCAGCGAGAACAGGGGAAGGACTGAAGCTTTCTTT. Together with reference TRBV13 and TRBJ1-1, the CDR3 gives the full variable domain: AAGVIQSPRHLIKEKRETATLKCYPIPRHDTVYWYQQGPGQDPQFLISFYEKMQSDKGSIPDRFSAQQFSDYHSELNMSSLELGDSALYFCASSENRGRTEAFFGQGTRLTVV.

CDR3 amino acids: CASSQERGSNYNEQFF. CDR3 nucleotide sequence: TGTGCCAGCAGCCAAGAACGGGGGTCCAACTACAATGAGCAGTTCTTC. This sequence joins TRBV3-1 (or the pseudogene TRBV3-2) and TRBJ2-1; weak D call: TRBD2 (6 bases). This CDR3 spans 16 amino acids. Trimming shortened V by 0 bases and J by 3 bases, and 12 bases separated the two germline ends. Germline CDR1 LGHDT, CDR2 YNNKEL (reference sequence).

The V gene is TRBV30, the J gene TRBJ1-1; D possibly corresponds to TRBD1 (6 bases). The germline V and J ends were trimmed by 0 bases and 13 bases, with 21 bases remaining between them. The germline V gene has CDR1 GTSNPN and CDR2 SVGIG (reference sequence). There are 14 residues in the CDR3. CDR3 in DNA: TGTGCCTGGAGTGTCGACAGGTATCAATTAAATGGTTTCTTT. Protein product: CAWSVDRYQLNGFF.

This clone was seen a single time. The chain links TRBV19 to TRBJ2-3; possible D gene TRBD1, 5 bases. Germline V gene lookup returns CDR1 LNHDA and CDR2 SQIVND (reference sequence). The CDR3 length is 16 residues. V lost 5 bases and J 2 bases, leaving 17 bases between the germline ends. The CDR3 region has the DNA TGTGCCAGTAGTCTAACAGGCACCTTACTCACAGATACGCAGTATTTT. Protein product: CASSLTGTLLTDTQYF.

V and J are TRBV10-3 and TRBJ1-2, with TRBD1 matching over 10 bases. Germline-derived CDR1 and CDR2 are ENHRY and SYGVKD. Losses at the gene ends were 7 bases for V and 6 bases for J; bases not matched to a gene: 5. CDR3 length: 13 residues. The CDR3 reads CAITTDRGDGYTF. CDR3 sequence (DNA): TGTGCCATCACCACGGACAGGGGGGATGGCTACACCTTC.